The 16 T cell receptor beta chains reported below all come from one sample, sequenced in a study of T cells in Graves' hyperthyroidism and ophthalmopathy. Amplification yielded TCR beta CDR3 regions, with RNA transcripts as the source. An initial round of RT-PCR targeting the TCR CDR3 relied on the HTBI primer set. TCRdb re-called the multiplex PCR reads through MiXCR, storing one row per CDR3 protein. The sample carries around 500,000 distinct CDR3 sequences, roughly 23% recorded once. The sequenced sample consisted of blood. The receptors derive from a woman aged 70 to 79 with Graves' ophthalmopathy.

This clonotype was picked up a small number of times. The V and J genes are TRBV6-1 and TRBJ1-4, with D perhaps matching TRBD1 (6 bases). Germline lookup yields CDR1 MNHNS and CDR2 SASEGT. The V gene lost 5 bases and the J gene lost 7 bases, with 14 bases spanning the gap. The CDR3 sequence is 14 residues long. The CDR3 DNA reads TGTGCCAGCAGTACAGGGCGAGGCGGTGAAAAACTGTTTTTT. Translated: CASSTGRGGEKLFF.

This clonotype was observed many times. The CDR3 DNA follows: TGTGCCAGCAGTTATCTGTCGGGCTCCTACGAGCAGTACTTC. Translation gives CASSYLSGSYEQYF. The V and J genes are TRBV7-2 and TRBJ2-7; D gene uncertain. This CDR3 has 14 residues. Trimming took off 6 bases at V and 0 bases at J, with 12 bases between the two ends. Germline CDR1 reads SGHTA; CDR2 reads FQGNSA.

This clonotype was detected ten times or more. This chain joins TRBV3-1 and TRBJ2-7; D is ambiguous. The germline V and J ends were trimmed by 1 base and 3 bases, with 7 bases remaining between them. The CDR3 runs 13 residues. CDR1 is LGHDT, CDR2 YNNKEL, per germline (reference sequence). The CDR3 here is CASSQGHLYEQYF. The CDR3 DNA sequence: TGTGCCAGCAGCCAAGGGCATCTCTACGAGCAGTACTTC.

The chain recombines TRBV5-1 with TRBJ1-4; D is possibly TRBD1 (5 bases). Germline V lookup: CDR1 SGHRS, CDR2 YFSETQ. The length of the CDR3 is 12 residues. With 5 bases removed from V and 6 bases from J, the gap between germline ends came to 8 bases. The DNA for the CDR3 is TGCGCCAGCAGGGGGGTAGATGAAAAACTGTTTTTT. This codes for CASRGVDEKLFF.

In regard to this clonotype: A read error is possible here, since a much larger clone lies one base away. V and J are TRBV13 and TRBJ1-5, with D unresolved. This CDR3 has 13 amino acids. From germline, CDR1 is PRHDT and CDR2 FYEKMQ (reference sequence). CDR3 DNA sequence: TGTGCCAGCAGTTTAGCGCCTCATCAGCCCCAGCATTTT. This encodes CASSLAPHQPQHF.

This clonotype was detected only a few times. V gene TRBV7-2 combines with J gene TRBJ2-6; D may be TRBD1 (5 bases). CDR1 and CDR2 (germline): SGHTA, FQGNSA. V was cut by 5 bases and J by 3 bases, with 11 bases left in between. The CDR3 is 15 amino acids. The CDR3 spells CASSAGRVGANVLTF. The CDR3, as DNA: TGTGCCAGCAGCGCCGGCAGGGTTGGGGCCAACGTCCTGACTTTC.

The chain combines TRBV2 with TRBJ2-7; the D gene is possibly TRBD2 (5 bases). V gave up 6 bases and J gave up 2 bases, with 8 bases separating them. Germline values: CDR1 SNHLY, CDR2 FYNNEI. The CDR3 has 12 amino acids. The CDR3 region is CASRAVTYEQYF. Written as DNA, the CDR3 is TGTGCCAGCAGAGCGGTGACCTACGAGCAGTACTTC.

This clonotype was seen more than once but under ten times. This chain joins TRBV30 and TRBJ2-1, with TRBD1 matching 9 bases. The CDR3 is made up of 15 amino acids. The germline V gene encodes CDR1 GTSNPN and CDR2 SVGIG (reference sequence). V shed 4 bases, J shed 2 bases, and the junction held 6 bases outside the gene matches. CDR3 protein: CAWTTGTGTYNEQFF. The CDR3 nucleotides read TGTGCCTGGACCACCGGGACAGGGACCTACAATGAGCAGTTCTTC.

This clonotype was observed a handful of times. V usage is TRBV27 and J usage is TRBJ1-2; D perhaps matches TRBD1 (5 bases). The germline V gene encodes CDR1 MNHEY and CDR2 SMNVEV (reference sequence). The ends were cut back, 2 bases at V and 5 bases at J, with 15 bases in the middle. CDR3 length equals 15 residues. Written as DNA, the CDR3 is TGTGCCAGCAGTTTAGGTATTCGGGGCGTGTATGGCTACACCTTC. Protein sequence: CASSLGIRGVYGYTF.

This rearrangement joins TRBV9 to TRBJ1-1; D remains ambiguous. Germline loops: CDR1 SGDLS, CDR2 YYNGEE. This CDR3 contains 14 residues. V was trimmed by 3 bases and J by 0 bases, leaving 9 bases between them. The CDR3 DNA reads as TGTGCCAGCAGCGCCTCCTTCATGAACACTGAAGCTTTCTTT. Translated, it gives CASSASFMNTEAFF.

This clonotype was seen many times. This sequence joins TRBV2 and TRBJ2-5, with a possible D match to TRBD1 (5 bases). Germline CDR1 reads SNHLY; CDR2 reads FYNNEI. The V end lost 5 bases, the J end lost 2 bases, and 6 bases lay between the germline ends. CDR3 length equals 12 residues. CDR3 loop: CASSRTQETQYF. The CDR3 DNA sequence: TGTGCCAGCAGTAGGACACAAGAGACCCAGTACTTC.

In its sample, this clonotype was seen a few times. The rearrangement joins TRBV19 to TRBJ1-4, with 9 bases lining up with TRBD1. Trimming at V came to 4 bases and at J to 8 bases, leaving 14 bases not matched to a gene. Germline V gives CDR1 LNHDA, CDR2 SQIVND (reference sequence). This CDR3 is built from 17 residues. The CDR3 region has the DNA TGTGCCAGTAGTACACGGACAGGGGTCGCCTCGGCGGAAAAACTGTTTTTT. Residues: CASSTRTGVASAEKLFF.

This rearrangement joins TRBV20-1 to TRBJ2-3, with D uncertain. Per germline, CDR1 DFQATT and CDR2 SNEGSKA (reference sequence). Trimming pared 1 base from V and 1 base from J, leaving 18 bases between. This CDR3 comprises 17 residues. CDR3 region: CSARVPLIIVGTDTQYF. In DNA form, the CDR3 reads TGCAGTGCTAGAGTTCCCCTCATAATAGTTGGCACAGATACGCAGTATTTT.

V gene TRBV7-6 combines with J gene TRBJ2-5; a possible D gene is TRBD1 (5 bases). The length of the CDR3 is 13 residues. Trimming took 5 bases from V and 4 from J, leaving 11 bases between them. CDR1 and CDR2 (germline): SGHVS, FNYEAQ. CDR3 bases: TGTGCCAGCAGCCATCCAGGGTTAGAGACCCAGTACTTC. Protein sequence: CASSHPGLETQYF.

This chain uses TRBV6-9 with TRBJ1-1, with D possibly being TRBD1 (6 bases). Germline V CDR1 and CDR2: MNHGY, SVAAGI. With 3 bases removed from V and 4 bases from J, the gap between germline ends came to 12 bases. The CDR3 spans 14 residues. CDR3 amino acids: CASSYAGARTEAFF. DNA of the CDR3: TGTGCCAGCAGTTACGCGGGGGCGCGCACTGAAGCTTTCTTT.

The sample holds a few counts of this clonotype. The chain employs TRBV20-1 and TRBJ1-5; 9 nucleotides line up with TRBD1. Germline CDR1 and CDR2: DFQATT and SNEGSKA (reference sequence). The CDR3 is 14 residues long. The V and J ends lost 0 bases and 5 bases, in that order; junction bases with no gene match: 2. The CDR3 nucleotides are TGCAGTGCTAGAGAACACAGGGGGCATCAGCCCCAGCATTTT. Translated, it gives CSAREHRGHQPQHF.